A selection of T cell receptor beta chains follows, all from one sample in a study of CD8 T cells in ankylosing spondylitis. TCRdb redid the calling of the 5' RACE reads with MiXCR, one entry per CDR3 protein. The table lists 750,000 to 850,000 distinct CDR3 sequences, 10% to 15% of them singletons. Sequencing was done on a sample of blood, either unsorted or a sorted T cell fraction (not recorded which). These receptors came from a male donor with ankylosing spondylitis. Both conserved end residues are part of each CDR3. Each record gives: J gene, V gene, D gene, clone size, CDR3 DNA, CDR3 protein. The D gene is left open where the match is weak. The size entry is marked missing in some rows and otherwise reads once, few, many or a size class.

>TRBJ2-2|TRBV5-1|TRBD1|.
TGCGCCAGCAGCTTCGGACAGGGGGCAGCCGGGGAGCTGTTTTTT
CASSFGQGAAGELFF
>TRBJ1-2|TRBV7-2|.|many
TGTGCCAGCACCGAACAAGGGTATGGCTACACCTTC
CASTEQGYGYTF
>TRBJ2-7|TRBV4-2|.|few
TGTGCCAGCAGCCAGACACCGGACCGATCCTACGAGCAGTACTTC
CASSQTPDRSYEQYF
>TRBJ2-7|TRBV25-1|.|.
TGTGCCAGCTCTCGGGCAGGTACCTACGAGCAGTACTTC
CASSRAGTYEQYF
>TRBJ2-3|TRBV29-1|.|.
TGCAGCGTTGAGGGCGTTGTCCGCACAGATACGCAGTATTTT
CSVEGVVRTDTQYF
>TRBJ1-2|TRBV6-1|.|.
TGTGCCAGCAGGCGGGACGCCAACTATGGCTACACCTTC
CASRRDANYGYTF
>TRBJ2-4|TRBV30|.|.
TGTGCCTGGAGTATCGACATCCTCATTCAGTACTTC
CAWSIDILIQYF
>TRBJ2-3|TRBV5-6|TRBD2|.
TGTGCCAGCAGCTCGCGGGGGAGAGCCACAGATACGCAGTATTTT
CASSSRGRATDTQYF
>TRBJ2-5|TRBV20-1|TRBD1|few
TGCAGTGCTAGAGATTCCCAACAGGGGGCTGAGACCCAGTACTTC
CSARDSQQGAETQYF
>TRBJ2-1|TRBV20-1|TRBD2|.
TGCAGTGCTCGAACTAGCGGGGGGTTCAATGAGCAGTTCTTC
CSARTSGGFNEQFF
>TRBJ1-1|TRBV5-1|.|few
TGCGCCAGCATTAGGGAACCGAACACTGAAGCTTTCTTT
CASIREPNTEAFF
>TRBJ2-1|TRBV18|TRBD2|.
TGTGCCAGCTCACCTGTAGGGACTAGCACGTTCTTC
CASSPVGTSTFF
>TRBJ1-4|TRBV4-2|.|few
TGTGCCAGCGCCCAGGATGCCACCCTTGGGATGGTTGAAAAACTGTTTTTT
CASAQDATLGMVEKLFF
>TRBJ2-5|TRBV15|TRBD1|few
TGTGCCACCACTTGGGGACAGGGGAAAGGGACCCAGTACTTC
CATTWGQGKGTQYF
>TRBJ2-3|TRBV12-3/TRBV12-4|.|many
TGTGCCAGCAGTTTGGAGGGGACCGGCACAGATACGCAGTATTTT
CASSLEGTGTDTQYF
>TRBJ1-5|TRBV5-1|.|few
TGCGCCAGCAGCTTGGAAGGGGTCGAGGAGCCCCAGCATTTT
CASSLEGVEEPQHF
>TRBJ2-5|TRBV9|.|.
TGTGCCAGCAGCCTATTGGGAAGTACAGGCGAGACCCAGTACTTC
CASSLLGSTGETQYF
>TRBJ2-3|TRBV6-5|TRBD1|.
TGTGCCAGCAGTTCCCCTTCCGGGACAGGGATCCACAATACGCAGTATTTT
CASSSPSGTGIHNTQYF
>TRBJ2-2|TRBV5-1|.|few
TGCGCCAGCAGCCTGAGTCGACAGTGGGATTTCACCGGGGAGCTGTTTTTT
CASSLSRQWDFTGELFF
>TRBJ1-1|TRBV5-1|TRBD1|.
TGCGCCAGCAGACGCTATACAGGGGGCTGGGACACTGAAGCTTTCTTT
CASRRYTGGWDTEAFF